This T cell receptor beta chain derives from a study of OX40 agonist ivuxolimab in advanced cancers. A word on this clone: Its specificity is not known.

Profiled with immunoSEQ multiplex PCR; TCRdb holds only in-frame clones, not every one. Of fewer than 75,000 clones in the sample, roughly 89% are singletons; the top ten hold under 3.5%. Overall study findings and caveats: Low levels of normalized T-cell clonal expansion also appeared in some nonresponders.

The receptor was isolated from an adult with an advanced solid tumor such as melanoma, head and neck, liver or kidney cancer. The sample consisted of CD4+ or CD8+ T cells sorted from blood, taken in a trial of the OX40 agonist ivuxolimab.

The CDR3, as DNA: TGTGCCAGCGGGATAGCGGGAAGCCAAGAGACCCAGTACTTC. This codes for CASGIAGSQETQYF. The chain joins TRBV6-1 to TRBJ2-5, with 8 bases matching TRBD2. The CDR3 totals 14 residues. The trim removed 8 bases at V and 1 base at J, leaving 6 bases unmatched. The germline gives CDR1 MNHNS, CDR2 SASEGT.